These 8 T cell receptor beta chains share one sample of origin, sequenced in a study of cytomegalovirus exposure and HLA in healthy donors. The PCR had 60 Vbeta and 13 Jbeta primers. Only in-frame clones appear in the TCRdb table, and some are missing; sequencing was by immunoSEQ multiplex PCR. The specimen's table records about 210,000 clones. Specimen: PBMCs. The receptors originated from a woman in her 30s in good health and CMV-seropositive.

The genes are TRBV19 and TRBJ1-2; 9 bases line up with TRBD1. Germline assignment: CDR1 LNHDA and CDR2 SQIVND (reference sequence). V was pared by 3 bases and J by 4 bases, with 3 bases of the junction left unmatched. The CDR3 runs 14 residues. The CDR3 DNA is TGTGCCAGTAGTATGGAACAGGGGGCCTATGGCTACACCTTC. Protein product: CASSMEQGAYGYTF.

CDR3 sequence: CASSGGQAPYEQYF. The CDR3 nucleotides read TGTGCCAGCAGTGGGGGACAGGCCCCCTACGAGCAGTACTTC. The chain has TRBV2 and TRBJ2-5; 8 bases fit TRBD1. The J call may be incorrect, as the DNA end agrees better with TRBJ2-7. CDR1 is SNHLY and CDR2 is FYNNEI in the germline V gene. The CDR3 length is 14 residues.

The chain couples TRBV28 to TRBJ2-2; weak D call: TRBD2 (5 bases). The CDR3 spans 13 residues. Germline V gene lookup returns CDR1 MDHEN and CDR2 SYDVKM. Trimming pared 3 bases from V and 6 bases from J, leaving 8 bases between. The CDR3 DNA reads TGTGCCAGCAGTTTGAGGAGGCCCGGGGAGCTGTTTTTT. Translated: CASSLRRPGELFF.

As regards this clone: Other nucleotide sequences in the sample specify the same CDR3. This chain uses TRBV5-1 with TRBJ1-1; D remains unclear. The length of the CDR3 is 14 residues. Trimming removed 0 bases from V and 2 bases from J, with 8 bases in between. Germline CDR1 and CDR2: SGHRS and YFSETQ. CDR3: CASSLGAGNTEAFF. In DNA form, the CDR3 reads TGCGCCAGCAGCTTGGGGGCCGGTAACACTGAAGCTTTCTTT.

J is TRBJ1-2 and V is TRBV27; 7 positions agree with TRBD1. The ends lost 5 bases at V and 0 bases at J; junction bases unmatched: 9. Germline-derived CDR1 and CDR2 are MNHEY and SMNVEV (reference sequence). CDR3 length: 16 residues. In DNA form, the CDR3 reads TGTGCCAGCAGTCCAGACCCACAGGGGTCTAACTATGGCTACACCTTC. Translated: CASSPDPQGSNYGYTF.

The V gene is TRBV5-1, the J gene TRBJ2-3; 10 nucleotides line up with TRBD2. V lost 0 bases, J lost 4 bases, and 8 bases stayed unmatched. CDR3 length equals 17 residues. Germline CDR1 and CDR2: SGHRS and YFSETQ. CDR3 in amino acids: CASSLGPLAGKADTQYF. For the CDR3, the DNA is TGCGCCAGCAGCTTGGGACCACTAGCGGGAAAAGCAGATACGCAGTATTTT.

The rearrangement uses TRBV4-3 and TRBJ2-1; a weak D match, TRBD2 (6 bases). The CDR3 loop spans 13 amino acids. Trimming shortened V by 4 bases and J by 6 bases, and 10 bases separated the two germline ends. Germline CDR1 LGHNA, CDR2 YSLEER. CDR3 coding DNA: TGCGCCAGCAGCCCCGGGACTCTCAATGAGCAGTTCTTC. Translation gives CASSPGTLNEQFF.

CDR3 nucleotide sequence: TGTGCCAGCAGGGCCGTTGGCACTGAAGCTTTCTTT. It translates to CASRAVGTEAFF. The chain has TRBV6-1 and TRBJ1-1; D not certain. CDR1 is MNHNS and CDR2 is SASEGT in the germline V gene. The V end lost 6 bases, the J end lost 4 bases, and 9 bases lay between the germline ends. This CDR3 region has 12 residues.